This TCR beta chain was captured by sequencing in a study of T-cell memory formation after mild COVID-19. Points from the study as a whole: The second-wave clones peaking on day 37 were not confirmed as SARS-CoV-2-specific. Balance between CD4 and CD8 was seen in clones contracting day 15 to 85, and a CD4+ lean was seen in later expanders.

The germline gives CDR1 SGHRS, CDR2 YFSETQ. V dropped 6 bases and J dropped 0; count of bases not matched to a gene: 6. There are 14 residues in the CDR3. As to this clonotype: Its target is not known.

With constant-segment primers, 5'RACE yielded cDNA libraries of TCR alpha and TCR beta that carried sample barcodes and UMIs. TCRdb re-called the 5' RACE reads through MiXCR, storing one row per CDR3 protein. The sample yields 98,000 or so distinct CDR3 sequences, roughly a sixth seen once. This receptor was obtained from a man younger than 35 who had mild COVID-19 (a few samples of this study predate the infection). Cell type and time point are not known. The chain couples TRBV5-1 to TRBJ2-7, with TRBD1 identical over 7 bases. Sequenced material: PBMCs or a T cell subset sorted from them (not recorded which). The CDR3 nucleotides read TGCGCCAGCAAAAGACAGGGAAGCTCCTACGAGCAGTACTTC. Protein: CASKRQGSSYEQYF.